Presented here are 29 T cell receptor beta chains from one specimen sequenced in a study of T cell responses to AZD1222 COVID-19 vaccine. The protocol was immunoSEQ multiplex PCR, while the TCRdb copy is restricted to in-frame clones and leaves out a portion. The data show fewer than 150,000 clones, with approximately 90% seen just once and 3.4% held by the top ten. The material was peripheral blood, obtained on day 0 of AZD1222 vaccination. These receptor sequences come from an adult in good health.

The chain links TRBV24-1 to TRBJ2-7; D possibly corresponds to TRBD2 (5 bases). This CDR3 comprises 14 residues. Germline CDR1 is KGHDR and CDR2 is SFDVKD. Trimming removed 8 bases from V and 6 bases from J, with 19 bases in between. The CDR3 coding sequence is TGTGCCACCAAGGTCTTGGACCCCGAGGGCGAGCAGTACTTC. This gives the protein CATKVLDPEGEQYF.

The genes are TRBV12-5 and TRBJ1-5; TRBD1 agrees at 9 bases. Trimming cost V 1 base and J 5 bases; bases outside gene matches: 0. The CDR3 is 14 amino acids. The V gene's germline CDR1 is LGHNT and CDR2 FRNRAP. CDR3 amino acids: CASGLGQGDQPQHF. In DNA form, the CDR3 reads TGTGCTAGTGGTTTGGGACAGGGGGATCAGCCCCAGCATTTT.

This clone is deemed medium-sized. J is TRBJ2-7 and V is TRBV15; D possibly uses TRBD1 or TRBD2 (5 bases each). The ends were cut back, 5 bases at V and 0 bases at J, with 17 bases in the middle. The V gene's germline CDR1 is LNHNV and CDR2 YYDKDF (reference sequence). CDR3 size: 16 residues. Written as DNA, the CDR3 is TGTGCCACCAGCCCCAGAGGGCAGGGAAGCTCCTACGAGCAGTACTTC. It is translated as CATSPRGQGSSYEQYF.

The chain couples TRBV24-1 to TRBJ2-1; D may match TRBD1 or TRBD2 (5 bases each). This CDR3 is built from 14 residues. Germline V gives CDR1 KGHDR, CDR2 SFDVKD. V was clipped by 1 base and J by 12 bases, with 15 bases between them. The CDR3 DNA is TGTGCCACCAGTGATTTACTCTCCGAGGGGCGGCAGTTCTTC. Its translation: CATSDLLSEGRQFF.

V usage is TRBV3-1 (or the pseudogene TRBV3-2) and J usage is TRBJ1-5; D is unresolved. V was shortened by 1 base and J by 4 bases, with 5 bases between the two germline ends. The V gene's germline CDR1 is LGHDT and CDR2 YNNKEL (reference sequence). This CDR3 contains 13 residues. The chain's CDR3 is CASSQVLNQPQHF. The CDR3 DNA reads TGTGCCAGCAGCCAAGTGCTGAATCAGCCCCAGCATTTT.

The V and J genes are TRBV19 and TRBJ2-5, with D maybe TRBD1 (6 bases). Germline-derived CDR1 and CDR2 are LNHDA and SQIVND (reference sequence). V lost 3 bases and J lost 2, with 10 bases in between. CDR3 length: 14 residues. The DNA for the CDR3 is TGTGCCAGTAGTATGGCAGGGGTACAAGAGACCCAGTACTTC. Translation gives CASSMAGVQETQYF. Drawing the rest from reference TRBV19 and TRBJ2-5, the complete variable domain is DGGITQSPKYLFRKEGQNVTLSCEQNLNHDAMYWYRQDPGQGLRLIYYSQIVNDFQKGDIAEGYSVSREKKESFPLTVTSAQKNPTAFYLCASSMAGVQETQYFGPGTRLLVL.

This clone was counted once. The chain combines TRBV4-1 with TRBJ1-6, with unresolved D. The length of the CDR3 is 17 residues. Trimming removed 1 base at V and 3 bases at J, with 13 bases between. Germline V gene sequence: CDR1 MGHRA, CDR2 YSYEKL. The chain's CDR3 is CASSQGVRLNYNSPLHF. Written as DNA, the CDR3 is TGCGCCAGCAGCCAAGGGGTTAGACTTAACTATAATTCACCCCTCCACTTT.

The chain is built from TRBV7-3 and TRBJ1-2; D call uncertain. The V end lost 2 bases, the J end lost 7 bases, and 14 bases lay between the germline ends. Germline V gives CDR1 SGHTA, CDR2 FQGTGA. This CDR3 has 14 residues. The CDR3 loop is CASSLQPGSTGYTF. The CDR3 bases are TGTGCCAGCAGCTTACAGCCAGGTTCCACTGGCTACACCTTC.

The chain employs TRBV30 and TRBJ1-1; the D gene is possibly TRBD1 (5 bases). V was clipped by 4 bases and J by 5 bases, with 20 bases between them. The germline CDR1 and CDR2 sequences are GTSNPN and SVGIG (reference sequence). This CDR3 is built from 15 residues. Here the CDR3 DNA reads TGTGCCTGGATCATCCCCCGGGGCGGGGGGACTGAAGCTTTCTTT. Encoded protein: CAWIIPRGGGTEAFF.

This clone occurred once. The chain recombines TRBV7-8 with TRBJ2-7; a weak D match, TRBD2 (6 bases). The ends were cut back, 3 bases at V and 2 bases at J, with 8 bases in the middle. Germline V CDR1 and CDR2: SGHVS, FQNEAQ. The CDR3 consists of 13 residues. DNA of the CDR3: TGTGCCAGCAGCTTCGGGGGAACCTACGAGCAGTACTTC. This sequence encodes CASSFGGTYEQYF.

V usage is TRBV4-1 and J usage is TRBJ2-7; D gene uncertain. Germline assignment: CDR1 MGHRA and CDR2 YSYEKL. This CDR3 is built from 16 residues. With 3 bases removed from V and 6 bases from J, the gap between germline ends came to 21 bases. The DNA for the CDR3 is TGCGCCAGCAGCCATTACATCTCCTCGAAGACCGGCGAGCAGTACTTC. Protein: CASSHYISSKTGEQYF.

The chain is built from TRBV21-1 and TRBJ2-3; no check of the table's D call, TRBD2, against the DNA was made. TRBV21-1 is described as a pseudogene. The CDR3 covers 17 residues. The DNA of the CDR3 is TGTGCCAGCAGCAATCTCACCGGGACTAGGGTCTTGGATACGCAGTATTTT. This sequence encodes CASSNLTGTRVLDTQYF.

The chain couples TRBV4-1 to TRBJ1-5, with TRBD1 matching over 7 bases. The CDR3 is 12 residues long. V gave up 5 bases and J gave up 6 bases; unmatched junction bases: 1. Germline loops: CDR1 MGHRA, CDR2 YSYEKL. This chain's CDR3 is CASSSGGQPQHF. CDR3 coding DNA: TGCGCCAGCAGCTCAGGGGGTCAGCCCCAGCATTTT.

The CDR3 DNA is TGTGCCAGCAGCTCGCTCCCGGACAGGGGGCAATGGCAGCCCCAGCATTTT. Protein sequence: CASSSLPDRGQWQPQHF. V gene TRBV5-5 combines with J gene TRBJ1-5, with 11 bases matching TRBD1. V gave up 3 bases and J gave up 7 bases; unmatched junction bases: 12. The CDR3 is 17 residues long. CDR1 and CDR2 (germline): SGHKS, YYEKEE (reference sequence).

This clone appeared a single time. The rearrangement joins TRBV30 to TRBJ1-1; the match to TRBD1 covers 9 bases. J was trimmed by 5 bases and V by 0 bases; bases with no gene match: 4. The germline V gene encodes CDR1 GTSNPN and CDR2 SVGIG (reference sequence). The CDR3 has 14 residues. The CDR3 DNA reads TGTGCCTGGAGTGTACAGGGGGCTGGAACTGAAGCTTTCTTT. Amino acids: CAWSVQGAGTEAFF.

The chain couples TRBV2 to TRBJ1-2, with D perhaps matching TRBD1 (6 bases). V gave up 8 bases and J gave up 7 bases, with 14 bases separating them. Germline-derived CDR1 and CDR2 are SNHLY and FYNNEI. This CDR3 comprises 12 residues. The CDR3 DNA sequence: TGTGCCAGCGGGAGGGAAGGGGGTGGCTACACCTTC. The encoded protein is CASGREGGGYTF.

The CDR3 sequence: CASSLSPGQGIPTDTQYF. In nucleotides, the CDR3 is TGTGCCAGCAGTTTATCCCCGGGACAGGGGATACCCACAGATACGCAGTATTTT. The chain carries TRBV27 and TRBJ2-3; 10 bases are shared with TRBD1. The length of the CDR3 is 18 residues. CDR1 MNHEY and CDR2 SMNVEV come from the germline V gene (reference sequence). V shed 0 bases, J shed 2 bases, and the junction held 8 bases outside the gene matches.

The rearrangement uses TRBV4-1 and TRBJ2-1; 7 bases map to TRBD1. J lost 5 bases, V lost 4 bases, and 8 bases had no gene match. The CDR3 has 15 residues. The germline gives CDR1 MGHRA, CDR2 YSYEKL. The CDR3 sequence: CASSLPGQKNNEQFF. CDR3 sequence (DNA): TGCGCCAGCAGCCTACCGGGACAGAAGAACAATGAGCAGTTCTTC.

The chain carries TRBV6-5 and TRBJ2-1; TRBD2 matches at 8 bases. CDR3 length equals 14 residues. Losses at the gene ends were 10 bases for V and 6 bases for J; bases not matched to a gene: 11. Per the germline V gene, CDR1 is MNHEY and CDR2 is SVGAGI. DNA for the CDR3: TGTGCCACAACTGGAGGGACTAGAGGCAATGAGCAGTTCTTC. As protein: CATTGGTRGNEQFF.

The chain links TRBV10-1 to TRBJ2-3, with 8 bases fitting TRBD1. The ends lost 4 bases at V and 1 base at J; junction bases unmatched: 7. The CDR3 runs to 16 residues. The V gene's germline CDR1 is WNHNN and CDR2 SYGVQD (reference sequence). The CDR3 loop reads CASSVRAGQGTDTQYF. CDR3 nucleotides: TGCGCCAGCAGTGTTCGCGCGGGACAGGGCACAGATACGCAGTATTTT.

V gene TRBV6-6 combines with J gene TRBJ1-2; possibly TRBD1 for D (5 bases). Trimming removed 5 bases at V and 8 bases at J, with 9 bases between. Germline CDR1 MNHNY, CDR2 SVGAGI (reference sequence). The CDR3 runs 11 residues. The CDR3 DNA sequence: TGTGCCAGCAGTCAAGGGGTCGGCTACACCTTC. Translation gives CASSQGVGYTF.

The count of this clone is one. The chain carries TRBV18 and TRBJ1-2, with a weak D call TRBD1 (6 bases). The V gene lost 3 bases and the J gene lost 3 bases, with 8 bases spanning the gap. CDR3 length: 13 amino acids. The germline CDR1 and CDR2 sequences are KGHSH and LQKENI. For the CDR3, the DNA is TGTGCCAGCTCACCGCGGACAGACTATGGCTACACCTTC. As protein: CASSPRTDYGYTF.

V and J are TRBV18 and TRBJ1-1; unclear D gene. The CDR3 loop spans 15 amino acids. V gave up 3 bases and J gave up 3 bases, with 14 bases separating them. Germline CDR1 KGHSH, CDR2 LQKENI. CDR3 DNA sequence: TGTGCCAGCTCACCGAACAGCCCTGGGGACACTGAAGCTTTCTTT. This gives the protein CASSPNSPGDTEAFF.

This chain uses TRBV4-2 with TRBJ2-1; the D gene is possibly TRBD2 (7 bases). The CDR3 is made up of 18 amino acids. V was trimmed by 6 bases and J by 2 bases, leaving 23 bases between them. Germline-derived CDR1 and CDR2 are LGHNA and YNFKEQ. In nucleotides, the CDR3 is TGTGCCAGCAGTCTTCCCCTAGGAGGGGGGGGAGCCTACAATGAGCAGTTCTTC. This encodes CASSLPLGGGGAYNEQFF.

This rearrangement joins TRBV18 to TRBJ2-1, with D unclear. Germline CDR1 is KGHSH and CDR2 is LQKENI. This CDR3 spans 14 amino acids. Between the trimmed V and J ends, which lost 0 bases and 8 bases, there was a span of 11 bases. The CDR3 coding sequence is TGTGCCAGCTCACCACCGGAACTCCCCCATGAGCAGTTCTTC. Translating gives CASSPPELPHEQFF.

The rearrangement joins TRBV19 to TRBJ2-5; no firm D call. The CDR3 is 13 amino acids. The germline gives CDR1 LNHDA, CDR2 SQIVND (reference sequence). V lost 5 bases, J lost 3 bases, and 10 bases lay in between. Here the CDR3 DNA reads TGTGCCAGTAGTGGATTCAATAAAGAGACCCAGTACTTC. Its translation: CASSGFNKETQYF. Full variable domain (missing parts from reference TRBV19 and TRBJ2-5): DGGITQSPKYLFRKEGQNVTLSCEQNLNHDAMYWYRQDPGQGLRLIYYSQIVNDFQKGDIAEGYSVSREKKESFPLTVTSAQKNPTAFYLCASSGFNKETQYFGPGTRLLVL.

This chain joins TRBV6-5 and TRBJ2-7, with a possible D match to TRBD1 (5 bases). The ends were cut back, 0 bases at V and 2 bases at J, with 11 bases in the middle. The CDR3 sequence is 15 residues long. Germline V gives CDR1 MNHEY, CDR2 SVGAGI. The CDR3 nucleotides are TGTGCCAGCAGTTACTCGATCGTGGGGCCCTACGAGCAGTACTTC. Translated, it gives CASSYSIVGPYEQYF.

The chain links TRBV5-1 to TRBJ2-7, with D perhaps assigned TRBD1 or TRBD2 (5 bases each). The CDR3 runs 14 residues. Germline CDR1 reads SGHRS; CDR2 reads YFSETQ. V lost 4 bases, J lost 6 bases, and 17 bases lay in between. DNA for the CDR3: TGCGCCAGCAGCCTCTACGACAGTGGGGGCGAGCAGTACTTC. It yields the protein CASSLYDSGGEQYF. Together with reference TRBV5-1 and TRBJ2-7, the CDR3 gives the full variable domain: KAGVTQTPRYLIKTRGQQVTLSCSPISGHRSVSWYQQTPGQGLQFLFEYFSETQRNKGNFPGRFSGRQFSNSRSEMNVSTLELGDSALYLCASSLYDSGGEQYFGPGTRLTVT.

This clone was counted only a few times. The chain combines TRBV5-5 with TRBJ1-1; possible D gene TRBD1, 6 bases. The V and J ends lost 4 bases and 1 base respectively, with 11 bases between them. This CDR3 spans 14 amino acids. Looked up from germline, CDR1 is SGHKS and CDR2 is YYEKEE (reference sequence). The CDR3 bases are TGTGCCAGCAGCCACCCGGGACAGAACACTGAAGCTTTCTTT. It yields the protein CASSHPGQNTEAFF.